Listed here are 15 T cell receptor beta chains from one sample, sequenced in a study of technical replicates of blood from a few donors (dated by TCRdb to 2016 to 2017). Library generation was performed with the immunoSEQ multiplex PCR assay. TCRdb stores this immuneACCESS table with in-frame sequences only. Part of the clones is absent; in the studies checked, under half of the shortfall reflects unresolved V genes, and no reason is known for the rest. The sample has about 83,000 clones on record, 90% to 95% of them singletons. Jointly, the top ten make up 0.3% to 0.45% of the sample. Sequences were obtained from T cells isolated from PBMCs. The receptors shown here come from a human donor in good health.

This clone was seen only once. The chain joins TRBV28 to TRBJ2-3, with 10 bases fitting TRBD2. In germline, CDR1 is MDHEN, CDR2 SYDVKM. J gave up 6 bases and V 7 bases, and 7 bases lay outside the gene matches. This CDR3 has 14 amino acids. The CDR3 bases are TGTGCCAGCACACCCCAGCGGGAGGGGGATACGCAGTATTTT. It translates to CASTPQREGDTQYF.

This rearrangement joins TRBV30 to TRBJ2-5, with 9 bases fitting TRBD1. This CDR3 region has 14 residues. Germline V CDR1 and CDR2: GTSNPN, SVGIG (reference sequence). With 7 bases clipped from V and 4 bases from J, the junction kept 10 bases outside the gene matches. CDR3 residues: CASRKGTGRETQYF. DNA for the CDR3: TGTGCCTCGAGGAAAGGGACAGGGAGAGAGACCCAGTACTTC.

The V and J genes are TRBV4-3 and TRBJ1-2; unclear D gene. V lost 0 bases, J lost 2 bases, and 7 bases lay in between. CDR3 length: 14 residues. From germline, CDR1 is LGHNA and CDR2 YSLEER. The CDR3 loop reads CASSQEARNYGYTF. CDR3 DNA: TGCGCCAGCAGCCAAGAAGCACGGAACTATGGCTACACCTTC.

This chain links TRBV21-1 with TRBJ2-3; TRBD2 is the table's D call and was not checked against the DNA. TRBV21-1 is a recognized pseudogene. CDR3 length: 13 amino acids. CDR3 amino acids: CASTGLAGDTQYF. CDR3 DNA sequence: TGTGCCAGCACGGGACTAGCGGGAGATACGCAGTATTTT.

V gene TRBV5-4 combines with J gene TRBJ1-1; D is ambiguous. The CDR3 extends over 13 amino acids. Germline V CDR1 and CDR2: SGHNT, YYREEE (reference sequence). V dropped 0 bases and J dropped 4 bases, with 7 bases sitting between them. The CDR3 DNA is TGTGCCAGCAGCTTGGACGGCGGCACTGAAGCTTTCTTT. Translated, it gives CASSLDGGTEAFF.

The J gene is TRBJ2-7, the V gene TRBV7-2, with D tentatively TRBD1 (5 bases). Germline-derived CDR1 and CDR2 are SGHTA and FQGNSA. The V and J ends lost 5 bases and 3 bases respectively, with 11 bases between them. CDR3 size: 13 residues. The CDR3 sequence: CASSVDRNYEQYF. DNA of the CDR3: TGTGCCAGCAGCGTTGACAGAAACTACGAGCAGTACTTC.

The V and J genes are TRBV29-1 and TRBJ2-1; 9 bases fit TRBD2. In germline, CDR1 is SQVTM, CDR2 ANQGSEA. This CDR3 contains 15 residues. Unmatched junction bases numbered 13, after V lost 7 bases and J lost 6 bases. CDR3 DNA: TGCAGCGGGTTAGGTCTGGGACTAGCTGGCAATGAGCAGTTCTTC. Protein product: CSGLGLGLAGNEQFF.

This chain links TRBV5-4 with TRBJ2-7; D ambiguous. With 4 bases removed from V and 5 bases from J, the gap between germline ends came to 10 bases. Germline CDR1 and CDR2: SGHNT and YYREEE (reference sequence). The CDR3 is 12 residues long. CDR3 protein: CASSKLEDEQYF. The CDR3 bases are TGTGCCAGCAGCAAACTTGAGGACGAGCAGTACTTC.

The genes are TRBV2 and TRBJ1-5; D call uncertain. The CDR3 has 13 amino acids. Germline loops: CDR1 SNHLY, CDR2 FYNNEI. Trimming took off 6 bases at V and 6 bases at J, with 12 bases between the two ends. This CDR3 is CASSPPYSQPQHF. CDR3 coding DNA: TGTGCCAGCAGCCCCCCTTATAGTCAGCCCCAGCATTTT. Looking up the rest from reference TRBV2 and TRBJ1-5 gives the full variable domain: EPEVTQTPSHQVTQMGQEVILRCVPISNHLYFYWYRQILGQKVEFLVSFYNNEISEKSEIFDDQFSVERPDGSNFTLKIRSTKLEDSAMYFCASSPPYSQPQHFGDGTRLSIL.

V and J are TRBV10-3 and TRBJ2-2, with TRBD1 identical over 8 bases. The germline V gene encodes CDR1 ENHRY and CDR2 SYGVKD. The CDR3 runs to 15 residues. V gave up 4 bases and J gave up 1 base; unmatched junction bases: 2. CDR3: CAISVGTGNTGELFF. The CDR3 region has the DNA TGTGCCATCAGTGTGGGGACAGGGAACACCGGGGAGCTGTTTTTT.

V gene TRBV19 combines with J gene TRBJ2-7; possibly TRBD1 for D (6 bases). Trimming shortened V by 5 bases and J by 0 bases, and 14 bases separated the two germline ends. The germline gives CDR1 LNHDA, CDR2 SQIVND (reference sequence). This CDR3 has 15 amino acids. The CDR3 coding sequence is TGTGCCAGTAGTGCCTCACCGGGACACTCCTACGAGCAGTACTTC. It specifies CASSASPGHSYEQYF. Full variable domain (outside the CDR3, taken from reference TRBV19 and TRBJ2-7): DGGITQSPKYLFRKEGQNVTLSCEQNLNHDAMYWYRQDPGQGLRLIYYSQIVNDFQKGDIAEGYSVSREKKESFPLTVTSAQKNPTAFYLCASSASPGHSYEQYFGPGTRLTVT.

This chain uses TRBV29-1 with TRBJ1-1; no clear D gene. Trimming took 3 bases from V and 0 from J, leaving 8 bases between them. Germline V gene data show CDR1 as SQVTM and CDR2 as ANQGSEA. The CDR3 has 13 residues. Written as DNA, the CDR3 is TGCAGCGTTGACCGCAGGTTGAACACTGAAGCTTTCTTT. Protein: CSVDRRLNTEAFF.

The chain has TRBV5-1 and TRBJ2-3; 11 bases are a match to TRBD2. Trimming at V came to 2 bases and at J to 3 bases, leaving 14 bases not matched to a gene. The CDR3 sequence is 19 residues long. Germline assignment: CDR1 SGHRS and CDR2 YFSETQ. CDR3 region: CASSFPGTSGPLQTDTQYF. The CDR3 region has the DNA TGCGCCAGCAGCTTTCCGGGGACTAGCGGCCCTCTACAAACAGATACGCAGTATTTT.

The CDR3 sequence: CASSLLAGTSYNEQFF. DNA of the CDR3: TGTGCCAGCAGCTTACTAGCGGGAACGTCCTACAATGAGCAGTTCTTC. This chain links TRBV5-6 with TRBJ2-1; TRBD2 aligns across 10 bases. The CDR3 has 16 residues. Germline CDR1 and CDR2: SGHDT and YYEEEE. The V gene end was trimmed by 2 bases and the J gene end by 1 base; junction bases not matched to a gene: 3.

The chain links TRBV6-1 to TRBJ2-2; D may be TRBD2 (5 bases). The CDR3 runs to 15 residues. With 1 base removed from V and 2 bases from J, the gap between germline ends came to 8 bases. From germline, CDR1 is MNHNS and CDR2 SASEGT. CDR3: CASSEGTGNTGELFF. The CDR3 region has the DNA TGTGCCAGCAGTGAAGGTACGGGAAACACCGGGGAGCTGTTTTTT.